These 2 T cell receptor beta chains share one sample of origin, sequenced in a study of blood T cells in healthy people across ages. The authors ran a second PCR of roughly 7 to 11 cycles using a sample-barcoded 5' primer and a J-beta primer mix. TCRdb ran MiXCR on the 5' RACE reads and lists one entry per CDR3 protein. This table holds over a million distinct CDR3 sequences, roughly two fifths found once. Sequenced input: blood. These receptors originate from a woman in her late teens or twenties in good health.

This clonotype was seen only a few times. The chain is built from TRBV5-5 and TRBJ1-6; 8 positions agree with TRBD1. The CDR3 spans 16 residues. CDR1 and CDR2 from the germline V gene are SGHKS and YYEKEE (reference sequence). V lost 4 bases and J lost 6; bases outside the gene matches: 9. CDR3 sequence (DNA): TGTGCCAGCAGCCAACCGACAGGGGTGTCTAATTCACCCCTCCACTTT. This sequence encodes CASSQPTGVSNSPLHF.

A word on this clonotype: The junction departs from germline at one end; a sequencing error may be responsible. The CDR3 here is CVSTRGDIIYEQYF. The CDR3 DNA is TGTGTCAGCACCCGGGGGGACATCATCTACGAGCAGTACTTC. The chain joins TRBV28 to TRBJ2-7, with a possible D match to TRBD2 (7 bases). CDR3 size: 14 residues. CDR1 is MDHEN and CDR2 is SYDVKM in the germline V gene.